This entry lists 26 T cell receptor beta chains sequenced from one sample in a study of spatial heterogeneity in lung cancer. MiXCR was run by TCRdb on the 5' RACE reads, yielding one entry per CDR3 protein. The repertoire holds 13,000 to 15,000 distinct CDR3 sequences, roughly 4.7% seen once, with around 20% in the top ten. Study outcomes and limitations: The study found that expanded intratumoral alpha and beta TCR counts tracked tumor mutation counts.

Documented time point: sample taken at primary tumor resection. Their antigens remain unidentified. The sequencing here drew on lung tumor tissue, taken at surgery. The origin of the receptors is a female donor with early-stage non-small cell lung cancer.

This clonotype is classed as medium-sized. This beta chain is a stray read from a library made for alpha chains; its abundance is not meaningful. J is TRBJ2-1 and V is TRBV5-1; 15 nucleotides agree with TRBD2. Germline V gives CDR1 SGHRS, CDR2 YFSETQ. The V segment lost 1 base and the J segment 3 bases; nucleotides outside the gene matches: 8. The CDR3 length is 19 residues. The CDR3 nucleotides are TGCGCCAGCAGCTTGCTGGCGGGACTAGCGGGGGGAAACTACAATGAGCAGTTCTTC. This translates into CASSLLAGLAGGNYNEQFF.

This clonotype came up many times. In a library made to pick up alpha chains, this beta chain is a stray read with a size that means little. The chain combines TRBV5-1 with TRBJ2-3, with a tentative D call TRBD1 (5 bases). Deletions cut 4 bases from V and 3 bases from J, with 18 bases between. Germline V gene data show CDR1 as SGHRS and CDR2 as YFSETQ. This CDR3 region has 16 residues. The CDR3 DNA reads TGCGCCAGCAGCCCTATCGGGCAGGGAACTACAGATACGCAGTATTTT. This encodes CASSPIGQGTTDTQYF.

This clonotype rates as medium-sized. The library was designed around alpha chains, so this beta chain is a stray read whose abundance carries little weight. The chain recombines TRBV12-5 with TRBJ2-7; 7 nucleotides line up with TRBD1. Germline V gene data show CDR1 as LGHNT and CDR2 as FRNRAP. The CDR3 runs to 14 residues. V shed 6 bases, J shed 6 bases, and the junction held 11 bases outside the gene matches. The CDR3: CASGSDRDSLEQYF. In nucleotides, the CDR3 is TGTGCTAGTGGATCCGACAGGGACAGCCTCGAGCAGTACTTC.

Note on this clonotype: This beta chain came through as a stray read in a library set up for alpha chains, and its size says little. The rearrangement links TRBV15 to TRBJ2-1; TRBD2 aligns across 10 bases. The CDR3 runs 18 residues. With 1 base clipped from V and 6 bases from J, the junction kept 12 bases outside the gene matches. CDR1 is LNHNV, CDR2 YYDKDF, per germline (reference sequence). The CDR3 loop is CATSRVFMTSGLSNEQFF. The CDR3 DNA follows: TGTGCCACCAGCAGAGTCTTCATGACTAGCGGGCTATCCAATGAGCAGTTCTTC.

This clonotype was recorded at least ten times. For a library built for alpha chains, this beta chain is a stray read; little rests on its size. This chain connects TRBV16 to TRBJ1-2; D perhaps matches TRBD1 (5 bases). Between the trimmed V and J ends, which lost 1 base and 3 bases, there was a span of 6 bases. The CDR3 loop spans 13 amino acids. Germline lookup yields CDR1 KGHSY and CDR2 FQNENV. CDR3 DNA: TGTGCCAGCAGCCAATTCAGGGACTATGGCTACACCTTC. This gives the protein CASSQFRDYGYTF.

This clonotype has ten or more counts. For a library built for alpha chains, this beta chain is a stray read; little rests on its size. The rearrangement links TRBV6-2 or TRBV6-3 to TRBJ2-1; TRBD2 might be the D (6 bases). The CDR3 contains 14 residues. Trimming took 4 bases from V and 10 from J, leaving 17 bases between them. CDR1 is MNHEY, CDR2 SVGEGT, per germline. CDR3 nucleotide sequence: TGTGCCAGCAGTTTATCCCGGACGGGGGTCGAGCAGTTCTTC. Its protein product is CASSLSRTGVEQFF.

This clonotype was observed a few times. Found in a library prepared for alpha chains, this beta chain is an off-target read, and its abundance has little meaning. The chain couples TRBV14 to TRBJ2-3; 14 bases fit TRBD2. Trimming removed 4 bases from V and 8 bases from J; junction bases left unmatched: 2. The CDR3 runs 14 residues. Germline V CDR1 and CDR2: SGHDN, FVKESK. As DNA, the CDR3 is TGTGCCAGCAGCCGACTAGCGGGGGGGAGTACGCAGTATTTT. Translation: CASSRLAGGSTQYF.

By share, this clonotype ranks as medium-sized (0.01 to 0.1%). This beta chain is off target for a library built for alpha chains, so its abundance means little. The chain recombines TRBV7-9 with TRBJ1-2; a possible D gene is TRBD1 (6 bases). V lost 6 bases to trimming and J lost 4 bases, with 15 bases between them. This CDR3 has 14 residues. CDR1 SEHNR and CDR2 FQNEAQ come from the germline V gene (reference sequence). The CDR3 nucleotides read TGTGCCAGCAGTTTCCCAGGGGCCAGCTATGGCTACACCTTC. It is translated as CASSFPGASYGYTF.

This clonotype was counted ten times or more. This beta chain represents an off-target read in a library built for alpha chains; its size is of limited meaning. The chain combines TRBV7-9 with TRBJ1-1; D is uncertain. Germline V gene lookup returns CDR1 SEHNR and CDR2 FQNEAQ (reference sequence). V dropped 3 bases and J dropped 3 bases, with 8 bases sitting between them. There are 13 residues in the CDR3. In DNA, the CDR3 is TGTGCCAGCAGCTTTTCCGACTACACTGAAGCTTTCTTT. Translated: CASSFSDYTEAFF.

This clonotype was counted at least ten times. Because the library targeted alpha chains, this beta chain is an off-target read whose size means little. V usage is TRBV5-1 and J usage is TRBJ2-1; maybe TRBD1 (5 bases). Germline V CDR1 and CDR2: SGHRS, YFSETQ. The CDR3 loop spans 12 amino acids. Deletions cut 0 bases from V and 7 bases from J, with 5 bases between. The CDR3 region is CASSLAGNEQFF. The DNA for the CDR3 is TGCGCCAGCAGCTTGGCAGGGAATGAGCAGTTCTTC.

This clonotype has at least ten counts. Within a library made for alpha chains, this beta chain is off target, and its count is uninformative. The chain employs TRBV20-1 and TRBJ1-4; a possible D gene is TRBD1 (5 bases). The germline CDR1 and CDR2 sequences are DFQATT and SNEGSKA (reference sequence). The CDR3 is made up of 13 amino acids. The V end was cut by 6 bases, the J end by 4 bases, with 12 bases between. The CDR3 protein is CSAPTAINEKLFF. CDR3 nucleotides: TGCAGTGCCCCGACAGCGATTAATGAAAAACTGTTTTTT.

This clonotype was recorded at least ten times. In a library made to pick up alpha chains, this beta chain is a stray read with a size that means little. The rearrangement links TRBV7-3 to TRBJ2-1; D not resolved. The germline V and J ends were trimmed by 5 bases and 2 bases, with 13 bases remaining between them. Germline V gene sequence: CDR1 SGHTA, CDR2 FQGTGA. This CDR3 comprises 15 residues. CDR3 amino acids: CASSHRRSPYNEQFF. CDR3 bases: TGTGCCAGCAGCCATAGACGTAGTCCCTACAATGAGCAGTTCTTC.

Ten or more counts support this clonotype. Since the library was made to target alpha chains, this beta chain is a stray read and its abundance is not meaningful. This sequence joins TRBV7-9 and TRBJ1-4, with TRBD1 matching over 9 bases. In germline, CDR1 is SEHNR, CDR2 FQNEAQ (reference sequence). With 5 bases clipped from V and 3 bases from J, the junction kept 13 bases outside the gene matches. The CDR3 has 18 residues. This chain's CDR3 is CASSNTGGAYRSNEKLFF. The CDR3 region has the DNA TGTGCCAGCAGCAATACAGGGGGCGCGTATAGGTCTAATGAAAAACTGTTTTTT.

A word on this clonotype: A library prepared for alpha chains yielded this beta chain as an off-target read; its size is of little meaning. For the CDR3, the DNA is TGCAGCGTTGGACAGGGTTCTATGTACGAGCAGTACTTC. It specifies CSVGQGSMYEQYF. J is TRBJ2-7 and V is TRBV29-1; 7 positions agree with TRBD1. This CDR3 is 13 amino acids long. Germline V gene sequence: CDR1 SQVTM, CDR2 ANQGSEA. V trimming: 4 bases; J trimming: 4 bases; junction bases outside the gene matches: 7.

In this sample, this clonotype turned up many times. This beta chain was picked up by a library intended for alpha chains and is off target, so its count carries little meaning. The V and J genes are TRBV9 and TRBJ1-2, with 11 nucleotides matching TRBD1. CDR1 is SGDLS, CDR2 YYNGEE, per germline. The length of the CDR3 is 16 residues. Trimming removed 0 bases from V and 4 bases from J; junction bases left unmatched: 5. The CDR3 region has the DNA TGTGCCAGCAGCGTAGGAAGGGACAGGGGGATCTATGGCTACACCTTC. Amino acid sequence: CASSVGRDRGIYGYTF.

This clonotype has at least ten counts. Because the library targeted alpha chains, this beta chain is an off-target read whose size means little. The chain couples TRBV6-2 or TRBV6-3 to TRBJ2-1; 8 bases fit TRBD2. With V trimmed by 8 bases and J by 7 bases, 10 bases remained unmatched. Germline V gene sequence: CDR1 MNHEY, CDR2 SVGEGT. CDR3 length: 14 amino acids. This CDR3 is CASVYGGAINEQFF. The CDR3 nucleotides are TGTGCCAGCGTTTACGGGGGGGCCATTAATGAGCAGTTCTTC.

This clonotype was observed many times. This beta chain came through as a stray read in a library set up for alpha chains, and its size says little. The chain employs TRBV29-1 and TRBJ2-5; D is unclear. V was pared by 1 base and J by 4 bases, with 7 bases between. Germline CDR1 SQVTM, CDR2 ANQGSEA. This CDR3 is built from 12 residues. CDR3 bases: TGCAGCGTTGAAGTGTACGGAGAGACCCAGTACTTC. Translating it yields CSVEVYGETQYF.

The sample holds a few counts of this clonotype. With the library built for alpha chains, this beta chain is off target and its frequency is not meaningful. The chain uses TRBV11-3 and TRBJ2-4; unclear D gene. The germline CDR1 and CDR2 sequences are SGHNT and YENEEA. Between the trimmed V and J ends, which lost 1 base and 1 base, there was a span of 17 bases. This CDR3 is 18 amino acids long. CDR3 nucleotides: TGTGCCAGCAGCTTAGGCCGGTCGACCCAAGGGGCCAAAAACATTCAGTACTTC. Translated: CASSLGRSTQGAKNIQYF.

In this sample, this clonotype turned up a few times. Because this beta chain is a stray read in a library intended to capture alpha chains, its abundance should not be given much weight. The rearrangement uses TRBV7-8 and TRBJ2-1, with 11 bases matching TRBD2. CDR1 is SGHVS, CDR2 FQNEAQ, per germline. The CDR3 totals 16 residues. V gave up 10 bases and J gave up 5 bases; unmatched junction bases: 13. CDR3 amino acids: CAIRTARLAGHNEQFF. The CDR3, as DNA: TGTGCCATCCGGACGGCCAGACTAGCGGGGCACAATGAGCAGTTCTTC. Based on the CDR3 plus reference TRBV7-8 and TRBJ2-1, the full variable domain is GAGVSQSPRYKVAKRGQDVALRCDPISGHVSLFWYQQALGQGPEFLTYFQNEAQLDKSGLPSDRFFAERPEGSVSTLKIQRTQQEDSAVYLCAIRTARLAGHNEQFFGPGTRLTVL.

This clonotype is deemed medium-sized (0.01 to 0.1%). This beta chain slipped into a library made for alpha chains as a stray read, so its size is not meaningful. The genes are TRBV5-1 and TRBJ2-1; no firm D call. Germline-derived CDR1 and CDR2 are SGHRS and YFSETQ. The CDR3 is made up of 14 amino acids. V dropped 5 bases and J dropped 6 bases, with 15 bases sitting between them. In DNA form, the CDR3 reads TGCGCCAGCAGTAAGGATCATTCGGCCAATGAGCAGTTCTTC. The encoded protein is CASSKDHSANEQFF.

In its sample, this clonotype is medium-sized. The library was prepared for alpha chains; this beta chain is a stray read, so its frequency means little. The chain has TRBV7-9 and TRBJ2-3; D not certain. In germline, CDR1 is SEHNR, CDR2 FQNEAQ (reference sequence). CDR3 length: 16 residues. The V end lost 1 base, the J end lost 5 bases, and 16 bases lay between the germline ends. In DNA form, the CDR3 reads TGTGCCAGCAGCTTAGGCCTGGCCAAAGATGGAGATACGCAGTATTTT. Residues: CASSLGLAKDGDTQYF.

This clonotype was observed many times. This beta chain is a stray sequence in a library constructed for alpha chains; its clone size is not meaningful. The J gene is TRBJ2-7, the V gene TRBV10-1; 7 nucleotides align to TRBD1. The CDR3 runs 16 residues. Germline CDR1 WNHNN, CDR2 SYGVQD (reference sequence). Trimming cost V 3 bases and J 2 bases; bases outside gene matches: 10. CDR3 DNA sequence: TGCGCCAGCAGTGATAACAGGGGTACTCTCCCCTACGAGCAGTACTTC. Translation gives CASSDNRGTLPYEQYF.

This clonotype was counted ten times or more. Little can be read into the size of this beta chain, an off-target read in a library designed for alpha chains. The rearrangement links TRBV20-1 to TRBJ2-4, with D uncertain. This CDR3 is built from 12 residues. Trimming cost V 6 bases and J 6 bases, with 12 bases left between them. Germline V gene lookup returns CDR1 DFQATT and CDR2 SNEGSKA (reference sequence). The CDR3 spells CSAPKGANIQYF. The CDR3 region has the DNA TGCAGTGCCCCCAAGGGTGCAAACATTCAGTACTTC.

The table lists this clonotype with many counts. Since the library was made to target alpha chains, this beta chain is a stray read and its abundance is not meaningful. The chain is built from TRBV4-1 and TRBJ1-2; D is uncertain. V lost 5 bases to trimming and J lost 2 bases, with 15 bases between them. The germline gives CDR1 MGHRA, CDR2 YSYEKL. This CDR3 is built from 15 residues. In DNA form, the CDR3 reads TGCGCCAGCAGCTACACCCCTACGACGAACTATGGCTACACCTTC. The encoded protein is CASSYTPTTNYGYTF.

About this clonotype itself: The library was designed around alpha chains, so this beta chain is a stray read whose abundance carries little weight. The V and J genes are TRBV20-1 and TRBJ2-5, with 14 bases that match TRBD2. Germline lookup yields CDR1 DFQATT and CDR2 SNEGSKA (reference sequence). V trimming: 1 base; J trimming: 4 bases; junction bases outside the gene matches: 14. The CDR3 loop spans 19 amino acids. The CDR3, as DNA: TGCAGTGCTAGAGCCCCTCTGACTAGCGGGGGGGCCATGGGAGAGACCCAGTACTTC. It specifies CSARAPLTSGGAMGETQYF.

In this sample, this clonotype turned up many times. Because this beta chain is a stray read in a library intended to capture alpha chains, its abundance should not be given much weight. The CDR3, as DNA: TGTGCCAGCAATACAGGACGGGGGTCCGGGGAGCTGTTTTTT. Translated: CASNTGRGSGELFF. The chain is built from TRBV6-1 and TRBJ2-2; possible D gene TRBD2, 6 bases. The CDR3 totals 14 residues. Germline CDR1 reads MNHNS; CDR2 reads SASEGT. Trimming removed 7 bases from V and 6 bases from J, with 15 bases in between.